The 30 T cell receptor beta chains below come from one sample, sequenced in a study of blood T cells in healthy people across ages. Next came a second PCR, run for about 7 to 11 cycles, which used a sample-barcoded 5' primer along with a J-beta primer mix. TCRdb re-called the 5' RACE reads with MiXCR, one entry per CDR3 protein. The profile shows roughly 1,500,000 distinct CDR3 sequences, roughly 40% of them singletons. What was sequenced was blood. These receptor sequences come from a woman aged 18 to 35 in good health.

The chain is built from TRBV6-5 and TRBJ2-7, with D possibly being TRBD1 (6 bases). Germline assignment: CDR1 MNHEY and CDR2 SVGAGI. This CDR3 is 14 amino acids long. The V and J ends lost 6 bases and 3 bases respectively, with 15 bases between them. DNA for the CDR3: TGTGCCAGCAGCTACGACAGGATCCACTACGAGCAGTACTTC. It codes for CASSYDRIHYEQYF.

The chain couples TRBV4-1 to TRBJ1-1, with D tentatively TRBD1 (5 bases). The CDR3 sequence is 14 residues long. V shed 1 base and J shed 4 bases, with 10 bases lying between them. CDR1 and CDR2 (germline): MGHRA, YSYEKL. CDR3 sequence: CASSQGVGPTEAFF. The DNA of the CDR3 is TGCGCCAGCAGCCAAGGGGTGGGGCCCACTGAAGCTTTCTTT.

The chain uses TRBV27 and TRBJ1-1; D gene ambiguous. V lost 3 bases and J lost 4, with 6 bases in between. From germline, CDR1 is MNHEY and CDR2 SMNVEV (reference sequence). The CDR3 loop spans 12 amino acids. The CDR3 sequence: CASSFAGTEAFF. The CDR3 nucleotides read TGTGCCAGCAGTTTTGCGGGCACTGAAGCTTTCTTT.

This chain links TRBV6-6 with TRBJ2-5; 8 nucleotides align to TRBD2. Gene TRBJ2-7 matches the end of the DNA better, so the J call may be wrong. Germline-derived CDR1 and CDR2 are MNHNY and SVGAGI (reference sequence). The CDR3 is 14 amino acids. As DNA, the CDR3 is TGTGCCAGCACTAAGAGCGGGGGCTCCTACGAGCAGTACTTC. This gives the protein CASTKSGGSYEQYF.

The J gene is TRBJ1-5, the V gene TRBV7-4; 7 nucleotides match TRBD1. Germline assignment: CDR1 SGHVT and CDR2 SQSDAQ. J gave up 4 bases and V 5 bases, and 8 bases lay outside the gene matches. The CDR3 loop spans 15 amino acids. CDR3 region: CASSPLRTGNQPQHF. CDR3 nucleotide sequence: TGTGCCAGCAGCCCCCTTCGGACAGGTAATCAGCCCCAGCATTTT.

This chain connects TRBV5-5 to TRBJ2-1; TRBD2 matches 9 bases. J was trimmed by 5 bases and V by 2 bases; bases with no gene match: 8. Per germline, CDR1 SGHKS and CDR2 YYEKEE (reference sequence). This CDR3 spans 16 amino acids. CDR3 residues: CASSFRSLAGNNEQFF. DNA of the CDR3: TGTGCCAGCAGCTTTCGAAGTCTAGCGGGAAACAATGAGCAGTTCTTC.

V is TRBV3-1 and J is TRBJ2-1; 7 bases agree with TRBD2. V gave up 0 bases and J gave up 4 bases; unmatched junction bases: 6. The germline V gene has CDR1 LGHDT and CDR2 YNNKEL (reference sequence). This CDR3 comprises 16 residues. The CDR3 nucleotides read TGTGCCAGCAGCCAAGAACGGGGAGGGTGGTACAATGAGCAGTTCTTC. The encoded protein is CASSQERGGWYNEQFF.

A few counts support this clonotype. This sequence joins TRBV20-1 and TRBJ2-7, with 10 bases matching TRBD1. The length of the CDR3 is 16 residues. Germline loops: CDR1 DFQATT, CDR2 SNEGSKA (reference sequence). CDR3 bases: TGCAGGGCGGGACAGGGGTCATCGGGGGGATCCTACGAGCAGTACTTC. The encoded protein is CRAGQGSSGGSYEQYF.

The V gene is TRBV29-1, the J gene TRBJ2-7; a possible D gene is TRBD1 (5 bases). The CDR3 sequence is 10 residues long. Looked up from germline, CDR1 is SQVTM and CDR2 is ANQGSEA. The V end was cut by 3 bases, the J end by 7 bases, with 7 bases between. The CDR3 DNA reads TGCAGCGTTGAGGACAATGAGCAGTACTTC. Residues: CSVEDNEQYF.

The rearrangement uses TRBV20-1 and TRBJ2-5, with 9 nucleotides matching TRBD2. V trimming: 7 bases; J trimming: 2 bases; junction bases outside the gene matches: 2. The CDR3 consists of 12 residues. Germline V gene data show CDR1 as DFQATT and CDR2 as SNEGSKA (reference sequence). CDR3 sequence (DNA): TGCAGTGGTAGCGGGGGACAAGAGACCCAGTACTTC. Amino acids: CSGSGGQETQYF.

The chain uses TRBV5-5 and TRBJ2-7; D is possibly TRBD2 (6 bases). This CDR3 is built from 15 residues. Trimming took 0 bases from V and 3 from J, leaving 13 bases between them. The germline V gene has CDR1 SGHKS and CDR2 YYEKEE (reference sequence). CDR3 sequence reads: CASSLGGGTFYEQYF. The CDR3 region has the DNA TGTGCCAGCAGCTTGGGGGGAGGCACTTTCTACGAGCAGTACTTC. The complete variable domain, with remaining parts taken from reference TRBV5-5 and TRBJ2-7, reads DAGVTQSPTHLIKTRGQQVTLRCSPISGHKSVSWYQQVLGQGPQFIFQYYEKEERGRGNFPDRFSARQFPNYSSELNVNALLLGDSALYLCASSLGGGTFYEQYFGPGTRLTVT.

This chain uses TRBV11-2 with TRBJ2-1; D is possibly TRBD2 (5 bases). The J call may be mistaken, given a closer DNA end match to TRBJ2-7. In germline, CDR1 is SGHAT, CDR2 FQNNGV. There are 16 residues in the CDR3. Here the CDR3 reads CASSSEGIENYNEQYF. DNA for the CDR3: TGTGCCAGCAGCTCCGAGGGCATCGAGAACTACAATGAGCAGTACTTC.

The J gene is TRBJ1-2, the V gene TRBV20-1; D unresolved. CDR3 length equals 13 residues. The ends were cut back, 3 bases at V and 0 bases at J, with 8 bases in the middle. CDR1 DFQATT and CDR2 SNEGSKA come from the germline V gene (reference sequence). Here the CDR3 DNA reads TGCAGTGCTAGTCCGGAGACTAACTATGGCTACACCTTC. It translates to CSASPETNYGYTF.

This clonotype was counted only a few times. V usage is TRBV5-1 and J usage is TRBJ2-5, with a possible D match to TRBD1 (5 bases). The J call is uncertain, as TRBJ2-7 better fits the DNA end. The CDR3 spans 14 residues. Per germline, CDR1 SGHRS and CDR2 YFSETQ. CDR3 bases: TGCGCCAGCAGCCCTGGAGACAGTTCGGCCGAGCAGTACTTC. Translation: CASSPGDSSAEQYF.

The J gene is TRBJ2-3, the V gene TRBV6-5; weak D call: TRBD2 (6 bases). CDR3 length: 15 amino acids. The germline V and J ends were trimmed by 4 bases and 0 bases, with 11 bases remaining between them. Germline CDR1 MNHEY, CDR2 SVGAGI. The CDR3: CASSWERASTDTQYF. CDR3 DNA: TGTGCCAGCAGTTGGGAGCGGGCTAGCACAGATACGCAGTATTTT.

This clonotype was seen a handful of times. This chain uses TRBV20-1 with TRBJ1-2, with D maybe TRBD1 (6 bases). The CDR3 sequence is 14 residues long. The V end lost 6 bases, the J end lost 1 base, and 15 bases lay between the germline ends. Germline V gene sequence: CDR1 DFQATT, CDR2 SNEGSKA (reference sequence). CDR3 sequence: CSAKEGQYNYGYTF. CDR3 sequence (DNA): TGCAGTGCCAAAGAAGGACAGTATAACTATGGCTACACCTTC.

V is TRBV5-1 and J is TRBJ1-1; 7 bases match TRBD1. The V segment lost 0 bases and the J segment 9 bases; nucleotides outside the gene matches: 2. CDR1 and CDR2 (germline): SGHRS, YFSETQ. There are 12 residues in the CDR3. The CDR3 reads CASSLETGQAFF. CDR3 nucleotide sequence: TGCGCCAGCAGCTTGGAGACAGGGCAAGCTTTCTTT.

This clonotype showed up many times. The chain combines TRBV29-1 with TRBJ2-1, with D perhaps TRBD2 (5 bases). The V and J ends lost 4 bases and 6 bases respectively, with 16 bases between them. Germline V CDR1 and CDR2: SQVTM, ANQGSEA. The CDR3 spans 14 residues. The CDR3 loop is CSVAGVVGFNEQFF. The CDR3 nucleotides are TGCAGCGTTGCCGGGGTAGTGGGGTTCAATGAGCAGTTCTTC.

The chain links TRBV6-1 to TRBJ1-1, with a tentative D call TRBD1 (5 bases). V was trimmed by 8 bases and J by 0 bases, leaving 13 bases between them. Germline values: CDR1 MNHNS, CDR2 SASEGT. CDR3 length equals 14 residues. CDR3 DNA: TGTGCCAGCCCTTTGGGGGGTCTGAACACTGAAGCTTTCTTT. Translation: CASPLGGLNTEAFF.

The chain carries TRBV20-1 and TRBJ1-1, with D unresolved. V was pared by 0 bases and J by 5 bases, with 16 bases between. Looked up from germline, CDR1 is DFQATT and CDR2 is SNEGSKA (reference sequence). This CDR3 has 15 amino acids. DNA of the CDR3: TGCAGTGCTAGAGATAGGGTTAGGACGGGGACTGAAGCTTTCTTT. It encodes CSARDRVRTGTEAFF.

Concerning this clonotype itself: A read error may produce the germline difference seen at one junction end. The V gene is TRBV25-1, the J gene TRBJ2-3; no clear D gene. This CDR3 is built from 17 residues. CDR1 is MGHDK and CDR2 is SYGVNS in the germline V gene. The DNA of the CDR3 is TGTACCAGCAGTGAATCCATGGACGTAGCTAGCACAGATACGCAGTATTTT. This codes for CTSSESMDVASTDTQYF.

CDR3 nucleotides: TGTGCCAGCGTGAGCAGATACAATGAGCAGTACTTC. Its translation is CASVSRYNEQYF. The chain joins TRBV6-1 to TRBJ2-1; D remains unclear. TRBJ2-7 explains the end of the DNA better; the J call may be wrong. Germline loops: CDR1 MNHNS, CDR2 SASEGT. The CDR3 is 12 amino acids.

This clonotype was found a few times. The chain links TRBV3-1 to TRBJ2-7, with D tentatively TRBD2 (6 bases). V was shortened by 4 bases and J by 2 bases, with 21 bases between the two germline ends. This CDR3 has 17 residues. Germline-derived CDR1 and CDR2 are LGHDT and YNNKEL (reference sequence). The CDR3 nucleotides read TGTGCCAGCAGCCCGATGGTCGGAGGGACCAACCCCTACGAGCAGTACTTC. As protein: CASSPMVGGTNPYEQYF.

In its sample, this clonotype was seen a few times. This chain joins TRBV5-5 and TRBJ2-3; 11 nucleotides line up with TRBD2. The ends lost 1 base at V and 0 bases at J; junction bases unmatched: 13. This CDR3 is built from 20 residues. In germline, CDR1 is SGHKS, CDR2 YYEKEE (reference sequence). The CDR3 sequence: CASSLKDLGGLAGSTDTQYF. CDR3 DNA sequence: TGTGCCAGCAGCTTGAAGGACCTGGGTGGACTAGCGGGTAGCACAGATACGCAGTATTTT.

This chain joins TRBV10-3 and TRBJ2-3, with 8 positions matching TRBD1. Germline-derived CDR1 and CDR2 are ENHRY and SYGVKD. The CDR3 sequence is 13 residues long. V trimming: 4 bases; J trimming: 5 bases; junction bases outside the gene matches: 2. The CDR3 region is CAISVTGVDTQYF. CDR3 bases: TGTGCCATCAGTGTGACAGGGGTAGATACGCAGTATTTT.

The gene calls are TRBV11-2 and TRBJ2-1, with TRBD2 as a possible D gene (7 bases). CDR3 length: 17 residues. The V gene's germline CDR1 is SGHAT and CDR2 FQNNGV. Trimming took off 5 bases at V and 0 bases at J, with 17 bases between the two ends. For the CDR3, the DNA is TGTGCCAGCAGCCGACGAAGGGGGGGAGGCTCCTACAATGAGCAGTTCTTC. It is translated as CASSRRRGGGSYNEQFF.

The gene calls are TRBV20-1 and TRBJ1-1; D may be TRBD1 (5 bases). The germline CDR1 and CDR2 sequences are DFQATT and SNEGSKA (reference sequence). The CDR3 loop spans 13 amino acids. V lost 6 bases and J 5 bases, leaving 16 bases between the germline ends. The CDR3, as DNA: TGCAGTGCCGCGGAGGGGTCGAGGACTGAAGCTTTCTTT. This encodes CSAAEGSRTEAFF.

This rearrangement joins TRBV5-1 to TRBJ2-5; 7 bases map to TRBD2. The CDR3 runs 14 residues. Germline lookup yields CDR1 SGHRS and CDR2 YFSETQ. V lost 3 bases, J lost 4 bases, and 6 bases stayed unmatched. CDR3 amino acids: CASSYGLVGETQYF. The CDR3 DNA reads TGCGCCAGCAGCTACGGACTAGTGGGAGAGACCCAGTACTTC. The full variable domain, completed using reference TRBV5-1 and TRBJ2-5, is KAGVTQTPRYLIKTRGQQVTLSCSPISGHRSVSWYQQTPGQGLQFLFEYFSETQRNKGNFPGRFSGRQFSNSRSEMNVSTLELGDSALYLCASSYGLVGETQYFGPGTRLLVL.

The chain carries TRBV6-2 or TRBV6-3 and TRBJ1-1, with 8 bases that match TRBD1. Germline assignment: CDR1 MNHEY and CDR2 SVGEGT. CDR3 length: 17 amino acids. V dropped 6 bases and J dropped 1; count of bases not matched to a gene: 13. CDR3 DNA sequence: TGTGCCAGCAGGCTACTCCGGAGGACAGGGAGGAACACTGAAGCTTTCTTT. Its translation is CASRLLRRTGRNTEAFF.

The DNA for the CDR3 is TGTGCCAGCTCACCACTTGTCAACAATGAGCAGTTCTTC. Encoded protein: CASSPLVNNEQFF. The chain carries TRBV18 and TRBJ2-1; D remains unclear. CDR3 length: 13 residues. Germline V lookup: CDR1 KGHSH, CDR2 LQKENI. The V and J ends lost 1 base and 5 bases respectively, with 6 bases between them.